The rows below give T cell receptor beta chains drawn from one sample of a study of glioma-infiltrating T cells. TCRdb independently ran MiXCR on the multiplex PCR reads; one entry per CDR3 protein. This table holds under 200,000 distinct CDR3 sequences, roughly 32% found once. The sample taken for sequencing was glioma tissue, nonneoplastic brain tissue, or PBMCs (not recorded which). The origin of the receptors is a human donor with low-grade glioma or glioblastoma, undergoing nonglioma brain surgery, or in good health (not recorded which). The CDR3 runs from the conserved cysteine through the conserved F or W. D genes are given only for firm matches. Some rows have no size entry. The others give once, few or many, or a class for an expanded clone.

J gene,V gene,D gene,clone size,CDR3 protein,CDR3 DNA
TRBJ1-1,TRBV30,.,.,CAWCTGMNTKAFF,TGTGCCTGGTGTACAGGGATGAACACTAAAGCTTTCTTT
TRBJ2-7,TRBV7-9,TRBD1,many,CASSSPGQGREQYF,TGTGCCAGCAGCTCGCCGGGACAGGGCAGGGAGCAGTACTTC
TRBJ2-1,TRBV24-1,.,many,CATSPPNSYNEQFF,TGTGCCACCAGTCCCCCGAACTCCTACAATGAGCAGTTCTTC
TRBJ2-6,TRBV4-3,.,.,CASSLSPGANVLTF,TGCGCCAGCAGCCTGTCCCCCGGGGCCAACGTCCTGACTTTC
TRBJ2-5,TRBV6-8,.,many,CASTPSRMSAQETQYF,TGTGCCAGCACCCCATCAAGAATGTCGGCCCAAGAGACCCAGTACTTC
TRBJ2-3,TRBV19,TRBD1,many,CASSMGQGESDTQYF,TGTGCCAGTAGTATGGGACAGGGGGAGTCGGATACGCAGTATTTT
TRBJ1-6,TRBV9,.,few,CASSVDSNSPLHF,TGTGCCAGCAGCGTAGATTCCAATTCACCCCTCCACTTT
TRBJ2-7,TRBV29-1,TRBD1,.,CRVEGGQGYEQYF,TGCAGAGTTGAGGGGGGACAGGGTTACGAGCAGTACTTC
TRBJ2-1,TRBV28,TRBD2,few,CASNPLGDPTSGGYNEQFF,TGTGCCAGCAATCCACTGGGGGATCCGACTAGCGGGGGCTACAATGAGCAGTTCTTC
TRBJ2-1,TRBV20-1,TRBD1,many,CSATDRVHNEQFF,TGCAGTGCTACGGACAGGGTTCACAATGAGCAGTTCTTC
TRBJ2-5,TRBV7-9,TRBD2,.,CARSFPGLAQETQYF,TGTGCCAGAAGCTTCCCAGGACTAGCCCAAGAGACCCAGTACTTC
TRBJ2-6,TRBV12-3/TRBV12-4,.,.,CASSLGPFSGANVLTF,TGTGCCAGCAGCCTCGGACCTTTCTCTGGGGCCAACGTCCTGACTTTC
TRBJ2-1,TRBV7-8,.,many,CASSSMAYNEQFF,TGTGCCAGCAGCTCGATGGCCTACAATGAGCAGTTCTTC
TRBJ2-1,TRBV15,.,many,CATSRRPTVGYNEQFF,TGTGCCACCAGCAGACGTCCCACAGTAGGCTACAATGAGCAGTTCTTC
TRBJ2-7,TRBV2,.,.,CASSVYGRPPLGFEQYF,TGTGCCAGCAGTGTTTACGGCAGGCCACCGCTTGGGTTCGAGCAGTACTTC
TRBJ2-7,TRBV7-2,TRBD2,.,CASSLESSGRSNYEQYF,TGTGCCAGCAGCTTAGAATCTAGCGGGAGGTCAAATTACGAGCAGTACTTC
TRBJ2-1,TRBV6-1,.,many,CASSDHFRLQFF,TGTGCCAGCAGCGACCATTTCCGCCTTCAGTTCTTC
TRBJ1-1,TRBV7-2,TRBD1,many,CASSQYGTGNTEAFF,TGTGCCAGCAGCCAATACGGGACAGGGAACACTGAAGCTTTCTTT
TRBJ2-4,TRBV27,TRBD1,many,CASSLDRDRKNIQYF,TGTGCCAGCAGTCTCGACCGGGACAGAAAAAACATTCAGTACTTC
TRBJ1-4,TRBV4-1,.,.,CASSQDHLEVANEKLFF,TGCGCCAGCAGCCAAGATCATTTGGAGGTGGCTAATGAAAAACTGTTTTTT
TRBJ1-3,TRBV4-2,.,.,CASSRQWGGSGNTIYF,TGTGCCAGCAGCCGACAGTGGGGGGGCAGTGGAAACACCATATATTTT
TRBJ1-2,TRBV19,.,.,CASSIEFGGNYGYTF,TGTGCCAGTAGTATAGAGTTTGGGGGCAACTATGGCTACACCTTC